Presented here are 25 T cell receptor beta chains from one specimen sequenced in a study of blood T cell repertoires in COVID-19. Using immunoSEQ multiplex PCR, the repertoire was profiled, and TCRdb retains in-frame clones only, with some absent. The table records roughly 200,000 clones, 65% to 85% of them present only once. Sequencing was performed on peripheral blood. The receptors were gathered from a man in his forties with active or convalescent COVID-19.

The gene calls are TRBV12-5 and TRBJ2-7; 9 positions agree with TRBD1. The CDR3 extends over 14 amino acids. CDR1 and CDR2 (germline): LGHNT, FRNRAP. V lost 3 bases and J lost 4; bases outside the gene matches: 4. CDR3 amino acids: CASGFGGTGYEQYF. As DNA, the CDR3 is TGTGCTAGTGGTTTCGGAGGGACAGGGTACGAGCAGTACTTC.

This chain uses TRBV6-5 with TRBJ1-2, with D possibly TRBD1 on 5 matching bases. The CDR3 extends over 16 amino acids. V was shortened by 2 bases and J by 7 bases, with 20 bases between the two germline ends. Germline assignment: CDR1 MNHEY and CDR2 SVGAGI. Here the CDR3 DNA reads TGTGCCAGCAGTTACATCGGAGTCGGCAGGGAGGGTGGCTACACCTTC. Protein product: CASSYIGVGREGGYTF.

As concerns this clone: Other DNA sequences in this specimen translate into the identical CDR3. CDR3 amino acids: CASSYRGQGYGYTF. The CDR3 DNA sequence: TGTGCCAGCAGTTACCGGGGACAGGGTTATGGCTACACCTTC. The chain combines TRBV6-5 with TRBJ1-2; TRBD1 matches 9 bases. The length of the CDR3 is 14 residues. CDR1 MNHEY and CDR2 SVGAGI come from the germline V gene. J gave up 5 bases and V 2 bases, and 3 bases lay outside the gene matches.

Here the CDR3 DNA reads TGCGCCAGCAGCAAAACCAGGGTCAGTTTAGATGAAAAACTGTTTTTT. Its translation is CASSKTRVSLDEKLFF. The chain uses TRBV5-1 and TRBJ1-4, with TRBD1 as a possible D gene (5 bases). Germline V gene lookup returns CDR1 SGHRS and CDR2 YFSETQ. This CDR3 spans 16 amino acids. Trimming cost V 4 bases and J 6 bases, with 19 bases left between them.

This rearrangement joins TRBV30 to TRBJ1-3; D remains unclear. V was trimmed by 0 bases and J by 0 bases, leaving 15 bases between them. Germline CDR1 GTSNPN, CDR2 SVGIG (reference sequence). CDR3 length equals 17 residues. The CDR3 DNA reads as TGTGCCTGGAGTGTACGTATGAGTGGACTCTCTGGAAACACCATATATTTT. Residues: CAWSVRMSGLSGNTIYF. Full variable domain (missing parts from reference TRBV30 and TRBJ1-3): SQTIHQWPATLVQPVGSPLSLECTVEGTSNPNLYWYRQAAGRGLQLLFYSVGIGQISSEVPQNLSASRPQDRQFILSSKKLLLSDSGFYLCAWSVRMSGLSGNTIYFGEGSWLTVV.

The genes are TRBV6-2 or TRBV6-3 and TRBJ1-2; TRBD1 might be the D (5 bases). The CDR3 runs 16 residues. The germline gives CDR1 MNHEY, CDR2 SVGEGT. V was pared by 6 bases and J by 2 bases, with 19 bases between. The CDR3 sequence is CASSPPLFQGNYGYTF. In nucleotides, the CDR3 is TGTGCCAGCAGCCCCCCGTTATTTCAGGGAAACTATGGCTACACCTTC.

The rearrangement joins TRBV6-2 or TRBV6-3 to TRBJ1-5; the D gene is possibly TRBD1 (6 bases). Trimming removed 4 bases at V and 2 bases at J, with 15 bases between. Germline CDR1 reads MNHEY; CDR2 reads SVGEGT. The CDR3 contains 16 residues. The CDR3 sequence is CASSSGQNFGNQPQHF. CDR3 bases: TGTGCCAGCAGTTCTGGACAGAACTTCGGCAATCAGCCCCAGCATTTT.

The table lists this clone with many counts. This rearrangement joins TRBV24-1 to TRBJ1-2; TRBD1 agrees at 11 bases. This CDR3 region has 13 residues. The J segment lost 8 bases and the V segment lost 2 bases, leaving 0 bases of the junction unmatched. Germline CDR1 reads KGHDR; CDR2 reads SFDVKD. The CDR3 loop is CATSDWTGGGYTF. In DNA, the CDR3 is TGTGCCACCAGTGATTGGACAGGGGGCGGCTACACCTTC.

This rearrangement joins TRBV23-1 to TRBJ1-2; 7 positions agree with TRBD1. TRBV23-1 has ORF status, its function being uncertain. There are 14 residues in the CDR3. Unmatched junction bases numbered 4, after V lost 0 bases and J lost 6 bases. The CDR3 nucleotides read TGCGCCAGCAGTCAATCGGGACAGCTAGATGGCTACACCTTC. Protein: CASSQSGQLDGYTF.

The V and J genes are TRBV4-3 and TRBJ1-4; TRBD1 might be the D (5 bases). This CDR3 is built from 15 residues. Germline V gene data show CDR1 as LGHNA and CDR2 as YSLEER. V was cut by 0 bases and J by 8 bases, with 13 bases left in between. This CDR3 is CASSQDSGTGEKLFF. CDR3 in DNA: TGCGCCAGCAGCCAAGATTCAGGGACTGGAGAAAAACTGTTTTTT.

The chain couples TRBV7-2 to TRBJ2-7, with a tentative D call TRBD2 (6 bases). Trimming shortened V by 5 bases and J by 6 bases, and 20 bases separated the two germline ends. Germline CDR1 SGHTA, CDR2 FQGNSA. This CDR3 is built from 15 residues. The CDR3 protein is CASSPAGLAGVEQYF. The CDR3 nucleotides are TGTGCCAGCAGCCCCGCGGGGCTAGCCGGTGTCGAGCAGTACTTC.

The chain carries TRBV5-4 and TRBJ2-3; 11 bases are a match to TRBD2. The CDR3 consists of 16 residues. The V segment lost 4 bases and the J segment 0 bases; nucleotides outside the gene matches: 4. The germline CDR1 and CDR2 sequences are SGHNT and YYREEE (reference sequence). This chain's CDR3 is CASSPGLAASTDTQYF. CDR3 nucleotide sequence: TGTGCCAGCAGCCCGGGACTAGCGGCTAGCACAGATACGCAGTATTTT.

This rearrangement joins TRBV27 to TRBJ2-1, with TRBD2 matching 10 bases. The CDR3 is made up of 15 amino acids. The germline V gene has CDR1 MNHEY and CDR2 SMNVEV (reference sequence). V shed 1 base, J shed 10 bases, and the junction held 7 bases outside the gene matches. The CDR3 nucleotides are TGTGCCAGCAGTTTATTACTAGCGGGAAGTAGGGAGCAGTTCTTC. It encodes CASSLLLAGSREQFF.

V gene TRBV7-5 combines with J gene TRBJ1-6; the listed D gene, TRBD1, was not tested against the DNA. TRBV7-5 counts as a pseudogene. The CDR3 consists of 16 residues. CDR3 in amino acids: CVRSRPGQGSRSPLHF. The DNA of the CDR3 is TGTGTCAGAAGCCGACCGGGACAGGGTTCGAGATCACCCCTCCACTTT.

J is TRBJ1-4 and V is TRBV27; no definite D call. Trimming shortened V by 5 bases and J by 0 bases, and 16 bases separated the two germline ends. Germline V gene data show CDR1 as MNHEY and CDR2 as SMNVEV (reference sequence). This CDR3 comprises 17 residues. The CDR3 bases are TGTGCCAGCAGTCCCCGTGGGTGGGGAGCAACTAATGAAAAACTGTTTTTT. Its protein product is CASSPRGWGATNEKLFF.

V and J are TRBV7-2 and TRBJ1-6, with D uncertain. With 5 bases removed from V and 0 bases from J, the gap between germline ends came to 11 bases. This CDR3 region has 16 residues. The germline CDR1 and CDR2 sequences are SGHTA and FQGNSA. This CDR3 reads CASSPGGSSYNSPLHF. The CDR3 DNA is TGTGCCAGCAGCCCTGGAGGGAGCTCCTATAATTCACCCCTCCACTTT.

The V call is TRBV6-5, the J call TRBJ2-7, with 10 bases matching TRBD2. V trimming: 4 bases; J trimming: 7 bases; junction bases outside the gene matches: 10. Germline V lookup: CDR1 MNHEY, CDR2 SVGAGI. CDR3 length: 15 amino acids. CDR3 residues: CASSSPAGGEWEQYF. The CDR3 bases are TGTGCCAGCAGTTCACCAGCGGGAGGGGAATGGGAGCAGTACTTC.

The rearrangement uses TRBV3-1 (or the pseudogene TRBV3-2) and TRBJ1-3; D uncertain. The germline V and J ends were trimmed by 1 base and 5 bases, with 9 bases remaining between them. Germline V gene data show CDR1 as LGHDT and CDR2 as YNNKEL (reference sequence). The CDR3 consists of 14 residues. The CDR3 here is CASSQGGPRNTIYF. CDR3 coding DNA: TGTGCCAGCAGCCAAGGCGGGCCCCGAAACACCATATATTTT.

This clone has just a few counts. V and J are TRBV1 and TRBJ1-5; the table assigns TRBD1, which was not confirmed against the DNA. TRBV1 is a known pseudogene. This CDR3 spans 19 amino acids. CDR3 DNA sequence: TGCACCAGCAGCCAAAAAGGACAGGGGAACACATATAGCAATCAGCCCCAGCATTTT. Protein product: CTSSQKGQGNTYSNQPQHF.

The rearrangement links TRBV18 to TRBJ1-5, with 8 bases lining up with TRBD1. The CDR3 has 17 amino acids. Germline loops: CDR1 KGHSH, CDR2 LQKENI. V was clipped by 2 bases and J by 4 bases; unmatched bases: 10. CDR3 nucleotide sequence: TGTGCCAGCTCACCAGATGAGGCTACAGGGGGAAATCAGCCCCAGCATTTT. Protein product: CASSPDEATGGNQPQHF. Together with reference TRBV18 and TRBJ1-5, the CDR3 gives the full variable domain: NAGVMQNPRHLVRRRGQEARLRCSPMKGHSHVYWYRQLPEEGLKFMVYLQKENIIDESGMPKERFSAEFPKEGPSILRIQQVVRGDSAAYFCASSPDEATGGNQPQHFGDGTRLSIL.

This chain joins TRBV3-1 (or the pseudogene TRBV3-2) and TRBJ2-7; D remains unclear. V lost 4 bases and J lost 7, with 8 bases in between. The germline gives CDR1 LGHDT, CDR2 YNNKEL (reference sequence). The CDR3 covers 11 residues. In DNA, the CDR3 is TGTGCCAGCAGCCTGCGCGAAGAGCAGTACTTC. Translated: CASSLREEQYF.

This clone was counted a few times. The genes are TRBV5-5 and TRBJ1-2; the match to TRBD1 covers 9 bases. Germline CDR1 SGHKS, CDR2 YYEKEE (reference sequence). The V and J ends lost 1 base and 7 bases, in that order; junction bases with no gene match: 8. This CDR3 comprises 15 residues. CDR3 protein: CASSLNRTGVLGYTF. The CDR3 DNA sequence: TGTGCCAGCAGCTTGAATCGGACAGGGGTTCTTGGCTACACCTTC.

This clone was observed a handful of times. The chain uses TRBV18 and TRBJ2-3; TRBD2 matches at 8 bases. The CDR3 contains 15 residues. The V gene end was trimmed by 2 bases and the J gene end by 1 base; junction bases not matched to a gene: 2. From germline, CDR1 is KGHSH and CDR2 LQKENI. The DNA for the CDR3 is TGTGCCAGCTCACCAACGGGGGGGGGCACAGATACGCAGTATTTT. This gives the protein CASSPTGGGTDTQYF.

The rearrangement links TRBV6-2 or TRBV6-3 to TRBJ1-5; TRBD1 matches 9 bases. The trim removed 6 bases at V and 6 bases at J, leaving 6 bases unmatched. CDR3 length: 14 residues. CDR1 is MNHEY, CDR2 SVGEGT, per germline. Here the CDR3 DNA reads TGTGCCAGCAGCTTACAGGGGGCGAGTCAGCCCCAGCATTTT. This gives the protein CASSLQGASQPQHF.

This chain uses TRBV5-1 with TRBJ1-1, with D hard to call. Germline CDR1 is SGHRS and CDR2 is YFSETQ. CDR3 length: 15 amino acids. Trimming took off 4 bases at V and 3 bases at J, with 16 bases between the two ends. The CDR3 is CASSPGPNGDTEAFF. CDR3 sequence (DNA): TGCGCCAGCAGCCCCGGACCAAACGGGGACACTGAAGCTTTCTTT.